Included here is one T cell receptor beta chain sequence, with context. Its antigen is as yet unknown. V lost 7 bases to trimming and J lost 0 bases, with 15 bases between them. CDR1 and CDR2 from the germline V gene are LNHNV and YYDKDF (reference sequence). The CDR3 is 15 amino acids. Clones were read by immunoSEQ multiplex PCR, and TCRdb kept only the in-frame ones, dropping some. Here the sample spans about 120,000 clones, 85% to 90% being singletons. This sample is drawn from a study of T cell responses to AZD1222 COVID-19 vaccine. At the level of the study: The study pooled second doses at about 4 or about 12 weeks.

Notes on the study in general: Scientists sampled the repertoires only once the peak T cell response had passed. In a largely white British group with more females than males, clonal diversity was possibly underestimated. Two doses of AZD1222 preceded a rise in Spike-specific TCR breadth and depth.

The sequence derives from an adult in good health. Sample: peripheral blood, taken on day 0 of AZD1222 vaccination. The chain has TRBV15 and TRBJ1-1, with TRBD1 as a possible D gene (5 bases). CDR3 bases: TGTGCCACCACAGGGTTATTAGGAATGAACACTGAAGCTTTCTTT. It encodes CATTGLLGMNTEAFF.